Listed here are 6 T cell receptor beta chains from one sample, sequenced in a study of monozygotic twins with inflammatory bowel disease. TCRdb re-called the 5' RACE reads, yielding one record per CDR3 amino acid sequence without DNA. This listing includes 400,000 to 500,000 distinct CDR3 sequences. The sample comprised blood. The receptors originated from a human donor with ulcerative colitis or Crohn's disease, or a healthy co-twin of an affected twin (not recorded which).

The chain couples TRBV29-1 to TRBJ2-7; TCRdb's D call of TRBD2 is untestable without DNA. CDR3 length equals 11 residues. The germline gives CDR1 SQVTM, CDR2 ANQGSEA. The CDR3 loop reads CGASGGYEQYF.

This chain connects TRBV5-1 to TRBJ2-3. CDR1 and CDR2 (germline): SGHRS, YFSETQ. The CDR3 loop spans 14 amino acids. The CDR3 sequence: CASSLDRGSHTQYF.

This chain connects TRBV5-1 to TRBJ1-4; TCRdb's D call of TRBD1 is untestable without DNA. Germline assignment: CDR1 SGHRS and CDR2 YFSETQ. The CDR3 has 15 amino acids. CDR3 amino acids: CASSLVGGTNEKLFF.

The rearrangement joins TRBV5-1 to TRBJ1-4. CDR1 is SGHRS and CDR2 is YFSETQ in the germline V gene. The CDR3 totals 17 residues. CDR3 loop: CASSLAFQSATNEKLFF.

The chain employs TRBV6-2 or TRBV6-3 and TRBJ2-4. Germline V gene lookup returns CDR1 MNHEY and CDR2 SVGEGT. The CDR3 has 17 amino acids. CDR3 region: CASSSTWRILGKNIQYF.

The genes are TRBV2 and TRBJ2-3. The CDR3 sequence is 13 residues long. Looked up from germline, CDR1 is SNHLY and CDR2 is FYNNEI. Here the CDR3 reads CASSTTSTDTQYF. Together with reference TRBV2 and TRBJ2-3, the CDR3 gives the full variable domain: EPEVTQTPSHQVTQMGQEVILRCVPISNHLYFYWYRQILGQKVEFLVSFYNNEISEKSEIFDDQFSVERPDGSNFTLKIRSTKLEDSAMYFCASSTTSTDTQYFGPGTRLTVL.